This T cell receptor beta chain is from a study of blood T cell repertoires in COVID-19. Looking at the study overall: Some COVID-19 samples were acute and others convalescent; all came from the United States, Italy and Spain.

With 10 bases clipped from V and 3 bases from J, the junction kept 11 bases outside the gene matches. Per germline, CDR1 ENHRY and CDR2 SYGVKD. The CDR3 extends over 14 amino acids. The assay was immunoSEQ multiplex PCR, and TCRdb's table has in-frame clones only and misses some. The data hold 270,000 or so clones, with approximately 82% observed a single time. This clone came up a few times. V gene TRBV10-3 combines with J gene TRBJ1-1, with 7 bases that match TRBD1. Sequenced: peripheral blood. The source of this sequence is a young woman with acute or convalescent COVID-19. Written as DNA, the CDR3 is TGTGCCACGAACCACAGGGGAAGAGACACTGAAGCTTTCTTT. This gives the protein CATNHRGRDTEAFF.